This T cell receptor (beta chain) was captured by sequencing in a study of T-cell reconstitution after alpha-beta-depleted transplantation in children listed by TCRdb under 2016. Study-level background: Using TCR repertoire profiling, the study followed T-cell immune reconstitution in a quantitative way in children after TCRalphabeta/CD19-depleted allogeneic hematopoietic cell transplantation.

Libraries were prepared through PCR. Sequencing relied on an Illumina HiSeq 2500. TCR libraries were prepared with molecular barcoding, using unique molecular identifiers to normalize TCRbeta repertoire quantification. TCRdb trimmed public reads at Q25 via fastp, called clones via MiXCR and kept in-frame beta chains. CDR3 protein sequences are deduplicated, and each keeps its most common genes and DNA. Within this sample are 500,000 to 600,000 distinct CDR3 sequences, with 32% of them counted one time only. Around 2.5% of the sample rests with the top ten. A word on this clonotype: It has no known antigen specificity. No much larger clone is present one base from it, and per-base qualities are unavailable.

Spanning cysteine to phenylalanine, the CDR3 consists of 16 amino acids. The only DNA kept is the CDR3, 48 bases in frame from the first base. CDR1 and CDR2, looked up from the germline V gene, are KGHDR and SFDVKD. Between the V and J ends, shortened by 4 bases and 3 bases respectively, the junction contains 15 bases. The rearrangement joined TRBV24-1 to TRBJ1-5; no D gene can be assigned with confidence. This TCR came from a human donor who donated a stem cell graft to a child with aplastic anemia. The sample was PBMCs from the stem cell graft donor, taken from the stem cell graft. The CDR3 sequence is CATSDPSHDNNQPQHF. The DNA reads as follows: TGTGCCACCAGTGACCCCAGTCATGATAACAATCAGCCCCAGCATTTT.